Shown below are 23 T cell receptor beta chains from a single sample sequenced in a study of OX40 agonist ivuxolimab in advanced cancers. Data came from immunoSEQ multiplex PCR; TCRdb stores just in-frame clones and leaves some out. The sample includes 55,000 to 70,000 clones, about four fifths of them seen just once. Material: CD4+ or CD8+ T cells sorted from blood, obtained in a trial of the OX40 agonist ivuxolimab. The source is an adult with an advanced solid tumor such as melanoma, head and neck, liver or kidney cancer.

The CDR3 protein is CASSLEGSIEAFF. The CDR3 nucleotides are TGTGCCAGCAGCTTGGAGGGGTCAATTGAAGCTTTCTTT. V is TRBV7-9 and J is TRBJ1-1; TRBD1 might be the D (5 bases). Germline assignment: CDR1 SEHNR and CDR2 FQNEAQ (reference sequence). V lost 3 bases and J lost 7, with 12 bases in between. This CDR3 is built from 13 residues.

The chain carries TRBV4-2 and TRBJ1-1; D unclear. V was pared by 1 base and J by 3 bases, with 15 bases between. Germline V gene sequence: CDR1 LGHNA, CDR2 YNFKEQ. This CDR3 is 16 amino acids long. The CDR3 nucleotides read TGTGCCAGCAGCCAAGGGCTCGGGCCCAGTGACACTGAAGCTTTCTTT. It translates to CASSQGLGPSDTEAFF.

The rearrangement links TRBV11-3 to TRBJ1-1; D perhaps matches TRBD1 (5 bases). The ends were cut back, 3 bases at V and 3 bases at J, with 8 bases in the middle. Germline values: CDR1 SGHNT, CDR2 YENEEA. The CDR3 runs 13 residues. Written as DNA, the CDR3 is TGTGCCAGCAGCTTGGCGACAGACACTGAAGCTTTCTTT. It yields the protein CASSLATDTEAFF. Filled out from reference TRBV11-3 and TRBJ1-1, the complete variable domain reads EAGVVQSPRYKIIEKKQPVAFWCNPISGHNTLYWYLQNLGQGPELLIRYENEEAVDDSQLPKDRFSAERLKGVDSTLKIQPAELGDSAVYLCASSLATDTEAFFGQGTRLTVV.

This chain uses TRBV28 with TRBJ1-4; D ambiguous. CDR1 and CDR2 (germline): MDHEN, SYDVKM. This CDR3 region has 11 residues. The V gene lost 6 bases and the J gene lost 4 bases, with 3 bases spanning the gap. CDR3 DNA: TGTGCCAGCAGGGATAATGAAAAACTGTTTTTT. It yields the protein CASRDNEKLFF.

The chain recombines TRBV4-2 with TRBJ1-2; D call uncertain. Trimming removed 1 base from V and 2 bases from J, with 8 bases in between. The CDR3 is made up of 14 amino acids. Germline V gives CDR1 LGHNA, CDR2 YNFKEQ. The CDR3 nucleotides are TGTGCCAGCAGCCAAGTGGGAGAGAACTATGGCTACACCTTC. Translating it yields CASSQVGENYGYTF.

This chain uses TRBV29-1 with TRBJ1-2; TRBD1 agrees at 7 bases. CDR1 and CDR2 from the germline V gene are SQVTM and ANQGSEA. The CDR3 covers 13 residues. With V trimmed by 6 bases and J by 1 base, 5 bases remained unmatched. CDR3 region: CSVDDRDNYGYTF. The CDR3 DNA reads TGCAGCGTAGACGACAGGGATAACTATGGCTACACCTTC.

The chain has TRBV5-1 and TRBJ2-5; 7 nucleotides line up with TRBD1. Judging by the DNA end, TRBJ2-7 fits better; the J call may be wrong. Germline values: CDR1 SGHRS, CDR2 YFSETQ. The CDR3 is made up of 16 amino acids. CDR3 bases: TGCGCCAGCAGCTTGACGGCCGGGACAGTCTCCTACGAGCAGTACTTC. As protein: CASSLTAGTVSYEQYF.

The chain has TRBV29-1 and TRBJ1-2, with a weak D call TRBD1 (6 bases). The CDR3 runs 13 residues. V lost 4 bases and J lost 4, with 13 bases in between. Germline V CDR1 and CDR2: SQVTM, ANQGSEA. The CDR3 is CSVAGGLGYGYTF. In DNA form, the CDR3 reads TGCAGCGTTGCCGGGGGGCTGGGCTATGGCTACACCTTC. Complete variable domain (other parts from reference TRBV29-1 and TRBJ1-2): SAVISQKPSRDICQRGTSLTIQCQVDSQVTMMFWYRQQPGQSLTLIATANQGSEATYESGFVIDKFPISRPNLTFSTLTVSNMSPEDSSIYLCSVAGGLGYGYTFGSGTRLTVV.

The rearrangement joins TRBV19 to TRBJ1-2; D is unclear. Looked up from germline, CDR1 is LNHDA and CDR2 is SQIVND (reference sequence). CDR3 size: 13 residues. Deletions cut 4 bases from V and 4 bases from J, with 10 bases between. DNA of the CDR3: TGTGCCAGTAGTAATCCGGAGGGCTATGGCTACACCTTC. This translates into CASSNPEGYGYTF.

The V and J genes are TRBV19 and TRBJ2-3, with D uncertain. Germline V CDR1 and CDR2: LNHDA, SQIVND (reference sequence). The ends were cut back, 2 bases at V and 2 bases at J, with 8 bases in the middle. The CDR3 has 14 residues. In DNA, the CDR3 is TGTGCCAGTAGTATATCCGGCTCCACAGATACGCAGTATTTT. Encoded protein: CASSISGSTDTQYF.

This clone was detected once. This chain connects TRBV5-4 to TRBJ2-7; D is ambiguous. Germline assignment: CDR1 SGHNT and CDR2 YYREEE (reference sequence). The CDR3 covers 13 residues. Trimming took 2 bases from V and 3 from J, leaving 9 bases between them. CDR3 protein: CASSLGRNYEQYF. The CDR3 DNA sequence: TGTGCCAGCAGCTTAGGACGGAACTACGAGCAGTACTTC.

CDR3 amino acids: CASSPPDRGNSPLHF. The CDR3 nucleotides are TGTGCCAGCTCACCACCAGACAGGGGGAATTCACCCCTCCACTTT. V usage is TRBV18 and J usage is TRBJ1-6; 9 bases match TRBD1. The V gene's germline CDR1 is KGHSH and CDR2 LQKENI. The CDR3 covers 15 residues. V dropped 0 bases and J dropped 7; count of bases not matched to a gene: 1.

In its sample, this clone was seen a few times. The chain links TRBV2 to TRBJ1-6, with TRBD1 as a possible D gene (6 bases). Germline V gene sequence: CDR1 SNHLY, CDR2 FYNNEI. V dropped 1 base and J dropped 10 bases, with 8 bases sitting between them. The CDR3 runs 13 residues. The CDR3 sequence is CASSEVGGSPLHF. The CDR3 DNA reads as TGTGCCAGCAGTGAAGTGGGGGGCTCACCCCTCCACTTT. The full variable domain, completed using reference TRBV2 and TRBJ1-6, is EPEVTQTPSHQVTQMGQEVILRCVPISNHLYFYWYRQILGQKVEFLVSFYNNEISEKSEIFDDQFSVERPDGSNFTLKIRSTKLEDSAMYFCASSEVGGSPLHFGNGTRLTVT.

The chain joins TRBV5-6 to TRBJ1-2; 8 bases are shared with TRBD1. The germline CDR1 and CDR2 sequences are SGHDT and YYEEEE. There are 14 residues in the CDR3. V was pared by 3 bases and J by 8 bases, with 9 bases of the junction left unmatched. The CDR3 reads CASSWVGQGGGYTF. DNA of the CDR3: TGTGCCAGCAGCTGGGTAGGACAGGGTGGCGGCTACACCTTC.

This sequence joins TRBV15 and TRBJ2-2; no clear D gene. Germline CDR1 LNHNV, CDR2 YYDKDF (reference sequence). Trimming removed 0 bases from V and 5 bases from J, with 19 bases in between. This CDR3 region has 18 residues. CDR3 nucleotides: TGTGCCACCAGCAGAGACATAATAGATTCCCCAAGAACCGGGGAGCTGTTTTTT. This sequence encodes CATSRDIIDSPRTGELFF.

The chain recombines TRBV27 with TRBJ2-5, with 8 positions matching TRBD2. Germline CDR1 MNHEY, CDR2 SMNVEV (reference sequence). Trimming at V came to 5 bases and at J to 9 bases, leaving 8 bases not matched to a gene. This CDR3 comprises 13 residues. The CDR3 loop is CASSTSGRGAQYF. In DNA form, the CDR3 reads TGTGCCAGCAGTACTAGCGGACGAGGGGCCCAGTACTTC.

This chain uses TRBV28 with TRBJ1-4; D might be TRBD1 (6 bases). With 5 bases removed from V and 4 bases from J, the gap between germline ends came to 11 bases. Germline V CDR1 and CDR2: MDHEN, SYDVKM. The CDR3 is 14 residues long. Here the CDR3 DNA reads TGTGCCAGCAGTGGCGGACAGTTTAATGAAAAACTGTTTTTT. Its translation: CASSGGQFNEKLFF.

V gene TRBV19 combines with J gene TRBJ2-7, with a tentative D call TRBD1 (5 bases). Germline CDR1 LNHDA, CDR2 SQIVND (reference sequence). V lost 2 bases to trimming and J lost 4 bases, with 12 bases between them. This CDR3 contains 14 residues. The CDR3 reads CASSIKRAGYEQYF. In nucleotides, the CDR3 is TGTGCCAGTAGTATAAAGCGCGCAGGGTACGAGCAGTACTTC.

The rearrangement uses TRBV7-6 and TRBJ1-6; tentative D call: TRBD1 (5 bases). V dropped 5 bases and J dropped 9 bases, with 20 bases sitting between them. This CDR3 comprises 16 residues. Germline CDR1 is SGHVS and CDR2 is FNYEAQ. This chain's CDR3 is CASSPAGGRVSSPLHF. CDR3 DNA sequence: TGTGCCAGCAGCCCCGCCGGGGGGAGGGTCAGTTCACCCCTCCACTTT.

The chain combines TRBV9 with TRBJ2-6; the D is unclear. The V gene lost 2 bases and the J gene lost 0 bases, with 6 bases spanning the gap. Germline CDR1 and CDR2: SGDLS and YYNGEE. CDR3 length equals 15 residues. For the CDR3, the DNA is TGTGCCAGCAGCGTCGGTCCCTCTGGGGCCAACGTCCTGACTTTC. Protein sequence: CASSVGPSGANVLTF.

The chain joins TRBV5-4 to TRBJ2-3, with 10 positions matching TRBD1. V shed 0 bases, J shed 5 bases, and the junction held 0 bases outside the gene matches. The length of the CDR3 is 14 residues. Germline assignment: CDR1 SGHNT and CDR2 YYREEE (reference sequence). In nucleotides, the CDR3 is TGTGCCAGCAGCTTGGGGACAGGGGGAGATACGCAGTATTTT. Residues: CASSLGTGGDTQYF.

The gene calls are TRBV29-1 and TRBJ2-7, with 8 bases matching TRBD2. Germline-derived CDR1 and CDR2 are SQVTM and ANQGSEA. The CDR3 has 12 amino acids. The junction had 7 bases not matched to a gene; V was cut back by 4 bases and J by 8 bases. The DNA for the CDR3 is TGCAGCGTTGTCCGGGAGGGCCAAAAGCAGTACTTC. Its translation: CSVVREGQKQYF.

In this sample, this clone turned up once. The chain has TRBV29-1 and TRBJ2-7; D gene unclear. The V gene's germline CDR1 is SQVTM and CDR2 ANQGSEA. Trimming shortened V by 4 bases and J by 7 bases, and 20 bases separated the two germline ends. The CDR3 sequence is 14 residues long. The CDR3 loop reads CSVVTSTVMWEQYF. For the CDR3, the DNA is TGCAGCGTTGTAACCAGTACCGTGATGTGGGAGCAGTACTTC.